Listed below are T cell receptor beta chains from one sample, sequenced in a study of blood T cell repertoires in COVID-19. Clones were read by immunoSEQ multiplex PCR, and TCRdb kept only the in-frame ones, dropping some. The data hold about 260,000 clones, with 65% to 90% observed a single time. Material for sequencing was peripheral blood. These receptors were obtained from a man aged 30-40 years with active or convalescent COVID-19. The CDR3 runs from the conserved cysteine through the conserved F or W. A D gene is named only where the DNA matches it firmly. Expanded clones are given a class, and other clones once, few, many or no size at all.

J	V	D	size	DNA	CDR3
TRBJ1-6	TRBV9	TRBD1	NA	TGTGCCAGCAGCCACCGGGACAGGGATTCACCCCTCCACTTT	CASSHRDRDSPLHF
TRBJ2-2	TRBV30	TRBD1	NA	TGTGCCTGGAGTGCCGACAGGGGAGAGGAGCTGTTTTTT	CAWSADRGEELFF
TRBJ2-3	TRBV29-1	NA	NA	TGCAGCGTTGAATTATCAGGGATCACAGATACGCAGTATTTT	CSVELSGITDTQYF
TRBJ2-3	TRBV29-1	NA	NA	TGCAGCGTTGAACTCGGACTAGATACGCAGTATTTT	CSVELGLDTQYF
TRBJ2-4	TRBV24-1	TRBD1	NA	TGTGCCACGAGGGACAGGGTGGTTGGGTGTGCCAAAAACATTCAGTACTTC	CATRDRVVGCAKNIQYF
TRBJ2-5	TRBV4-1	TRBD1	NA	TGCGCCAGCAGCCAAGTGGAGAGAGGAACAGGGGGACAAGAGACCCAGTACTTC	CASSQVERGTGGQETQYF
TRBJ2-3	TRBV7-9	TRBD2	NA	TGTGCCAGCAGCGGGGGTCCTTATAGCGGGGGGCCCACAGATACGCAGTATTTT	CASSGGPYSGGPTDTQYF
TRBJ1-2	TRBV19	NA	NA	TGTGCCAGTAGTATAGCGGGTCGCGGCTATGGCTACACCTTC	CASSIAGRGYGYTF
TRBJ2-1	TRBV18	TRBD1	NA	TGTGCCAGCTCACCTAACCCCCCGGGACAGGGGGCCGGTGAGCAGTTCTTC	CASSPNPPGQGAGEQFF
TRBJ1-2	TRBV30	NA	NA	TGTGCCTGGACCATTATCTGGGACACCGACTATGGCTACACCTTC	CAWTIIWDTDYGYTF
TRBJ1-1	TRBV19	NA	NA	TGTGCCAGTAGTACCGGGAAGAGCACTGAAGCTTTCTTT	CASSTGKSTEAFF
TRBJ2-1	TRBV10-1	TRBD2	once	TGCGCCAGCAGAGAACAGGCCGCCTGCGGGAGCTCCTACAATGAGCAGTTCTTC	CASREQAACGSSYNEQFF
TRBJ1-6	TRBV5-1	TRBD1	NA	TGCGCCAGATCGCTCCGAGACAGGGATAATTCACCCCTCCACTTT	CARSLRDRDNSPLHF
TRBJ2-7	TRBV18	NA	NA	TGTGCCAGCTCACCACCTTTATCAGGGGCTGGACACGAGCAGTACTTC	CASSPPLSGAGHEQYF
TRBJ2-5	TRBV11-2	TRBD1	NA	TGTGCCAGCAGCGTCGAACAGGGGGTCGAGACCCAGTACTTC	CASSVEQGVETQYF
TRBJ2-3	TRBV7-3	NA	once	TGTGCCAGCAGCCCGTCTCACAGCGGGGATACGCAGTATTTT	CASSPSHSGDTQYF
TRBJ1-1	TRBV2	NA	NA	TGTGCCAGCAGGCGACAGCTGAACACTGAAGCTTTCTTT	CASRRQLNTEAFF
TRBJ2-1	TRBV4-3	TRBD2	NA	TGCGCCAGCAGCCAAGCCATCAGCGGGGGGGCCTACAATGAGCAGTTCTTC	CASSQAISGGAYNEQFF
TRBJ1-2	TRBV19	NA	NA	TGTGCCAGTAGTATAGGCGGGGCGCAGTATGGCTACACCTTC	CASSIGGAQYGYTF
TRBJ2-2	TRBV9	NA	NA	TGTGCCAGCAGCCCCAGACCCCCGGCGGCCGGGGAGCTGTTTTTT	CASSPRPPAAGELFF
TRBJ1-2	TRBV6-5	NA	NA	TGTGCCACTTCAGATGGGGCCTATGGCTACACCTTC	CATSDGAYGYTF